One and the same sample provided the 27 T cell receptor beta chains below, sequenced in a study of T cells in Graves' hyperthyroidism and ophthalmopathy. RNA transcripts gave rise to amplified TCR beta CDR3 regions. First-round RT-PCR of the TCR CDR3 relied on the HTBI primer set. TCRdb called the multiplex PCR reads again in MiXCR, with one record for every CDR3 protein. This sample carries about 520,000 distinct CDR3 sequences, roughly 25% of them seen once, and the ten largest clones take approximately 10%. The sequenced sample was blood. The receptors stem from a woman in her twenties or thirties with Graves' ophthalmopathy.

The CDR3 protein is CSARTIEEYF. The CDR3 DNA reads as TGCAGTGCTCGAACTATAGAGGAGTACTTC. The chain has TRBV20-1 and TRBJ2-7, with D hard to call. Germline CDR1 DFQATT, CDR2 SNEGSKA (reference sequence). The CDR3 totals 10 residues. Deletions cut 5 bases from V and 11 bases from J, with 13 bases between.

This clonotype was counted a single time. This may be a read error: a much more frequent sequence differs by one nucleotide. Here the CDR3 omits its conserved ending phenylalanine or tryptophan, so a read error is the likely source. The chain employs TRBV20-1 and TRBJ2-7; TRBD1 or TRBD2 may be the D gene (6 bases each). V lost 3 bases, J lost 6 bases, and 24 bases lay in between. The CDR3 length is 16 residues. CDR1 is DFQATT, CDR2 SNEGSKA, per germline (reference sequence). This CDR3 reads CSARASRGLSTGEQYL. Here the CDR3 DNA reads TGCAGTGCTAGGGCGAGTCGGGGGCTTTCTACGGGCGAGCAGTACTTA.

The V gene is TRBV5-1, the J gene TRBJ2-7; D is undetermined. The germline gives CDR1 SGHRS, CDR2 YFSETQ. The CDR3 length is 14 residues. V lost 0 bases to trimming and J lost 0 bases, with 7 bases between them. The CDR3 DNA reads as TGCGCCAGCAGCTTGGACAGCATCTCCTACGAGCAGTACTTC. This gives the protein CASSLDSISYEQYF.

This clonotype has a handful of counts. The genes are TRBV6-5 and TRBJ1-2; D is unclear. The CDR3 is made up of 13 amino acids. From germline, CDR1 is MNHEY and CDR2 SVGAGI. Between the trimmed V and J ends, which lost 2 bases and 4 bases, there was a span of 8 bases. The DNA of the CDR3 is TGTGCCAGCAGTTACGTTGCTTCCTATGGCTACACCTTC. It is translated as CASSYVASYGYTF.

This clonotype was detected many times. This sequence joins TRBV6-7 and TRBJ2-2; D perhaps matches TRBD1 (5 bases). TRBV6-7 is designated an ORF whose function remains uncertain. Trimming pared 9 bases from V and 1 base from J, leaving 12 bases between. The CDR3 covers 14 residues. The CDR3 region is CARATQGNTGELFF. The CDR3 DNA reads TGTGCCAGGGCAACGCAGGGGAACACCGGGGAGCTGTTTTTT.

This clonotype was seen a few times. This sequence joins TRBV18 and TRBJ2-7; D perhaps matches TRBD1 (6 bases). This CDR3 has 16 amino acids. Trimming shortened V by 3 bases and J by 2 bases, and 17 bases separated the two germline ends. CDR1 is KGHSH and CDR2 is LQKENI in the germline V gene. The CDR3 coding sequence is TGTGCCAGCTCACCCAAACAGGGCCGACAGACCTACGAGCAGTACTTC. It codes for CASSPKQGRQTYEQYF.

This clonotype showed up many times. This chain links TRBV12-3 or TRBV12-4 with TRBJ1-5; no clear D. This CDR3 is built from 14 residues. V lost 6 bases to trimming and J lost 0 bases, with 9 bases between them. The CDR3 here is CASSLLDSNQPQHF. The CDR3 DNA is TGTGCCAGCAGCTTGTTAGATAGCAATCAGCCCCAGCATTTT.

The CDR3 sequence: CASSPQGAFDEQYF. In nucleotides, the CDR3 is TGTGCCAGCAGCCCCCAGGGGGCGTTCGACGAGCAGTACTTC. The chain carries TRBV7-2 and TRBJ2-7; 8 bases match TRBD1. In germline, CDR1 is SGHTA, CDR2 FQGNSA. This CDR3 comprises 14 residues. The V gene end was trimmed by 5 bases and the J gene end by 5 bases; junction bases not matched to a gene: 8.

This sequence joins TRBV7-3 and TRBJ2-7, with 13 bases aligning to TRBD2. The CDR3 covers 14 residues. The junction had 5 bases not matched to a gene; V was cut back by 5 bases and J by 7 bases. Germline V CDR1 and CDR2: SGHTA, FQGTGA. The CDR3: CASSLGTSGAEQYF. The DNA for the CDR3 is TGTGCCAGCAGCCTTGGGACTAGCGGGGCTGAGCAGTACTTC.

This clonotype was seen ten or more times. The chain links TRBV19 to TRBJ1-1, with a weak D call TRBD1 (6 bases). The CDR3 has 11 residues. V dropped 9 bases and J dropped 10 bases, with 15 bases sitting between them. Germline V gene data show CDR1 as LNHDA and CDR2 as SQIVND (reference sequence). This CDR3 is CARQGWCVAFF. The CDR3, as DNA: TGTGCCAGACAGGGTTGGTGTGTAGCTTTCTTT.

The V gene is TRBV6-5, the J gene TRBJ1-1, with TRBD1 identical over 8 bases. Germline V gene lookup returns CDR1 MNHEY and CDR2 SVGAGI. The V gene end was trimmed by 4 bases and the J gene end by 7 bases; junction bases not matched to a gene: 5. The length of the CDR3 is 13 residues. The DNA of the CDR3 is TGTGCCAGCAGTTTTTCAGGGGGCCATGAAGCTTTCTTT. Protein: CASSFSGGHEAFF.

This clonotype came up many times. The chain has TRBV20-1 and TRBJ1-1; the D gene is possibly TRBD1 (5 bases). This CDR3 region has 15 residues. Germline V lookup: CDR1 DFQATT, CDR2 SNEGSKA (reference sequence). The germline V and J ends were trimmed by 6 bases and 1 base, with 18 bases remaining between them. The CDR3 sequence is CSALDPGRGNTEAFF. Here the CDR3 DNA reads TGCAGTGCCCTAGACCCGGGAAGGGGGAACACTGAAGCTTTCTTT.

This clonotype was detected once. V and J are TRBV2 and TRBJ2-7, with D possibly matching TRBD2 (6 bases). Looked up from germline, CDR1 is SNHLY and CDR2 is FYNNEI. V was pared by 7 bases and J by 5 bases, with 30 bases between. The CDR3 loop spans 18 amino acids. The chain's CDR3 is CASTVIPGLLSGADEQYF. DNA for the CDR3: TGTGCCAGCACTGTTATCCCGGGACTTCTATCGGGCGCCGACGAGCAGTACTTC. Together with reference TRBV2 and TRBJ2-7, the CDR3 gives the full variable domain: EPEVTQTPSHQVTQMGQEVILRCVPISNHLYFYWYRQILGQKVEFLVSFYNNEISEKSEIFDDQFSVERPDGSNFTLKIRSTKLEDSAMYFCASTVIPGLLSGADEQYFGPGTRLTVT.

The V gene is TRBV24-1, the J gene TRBJ2-5, with 11 bases lining up with TRBD1. The CDR3 contains 16 residues. Germline values: CDR1 KGHDR, CDR2 SFDVKD. V shed 9 bases, J shed 6 bases, and the junction held 14 bases outside the gene matches. In nucleotides, the CDR3 is TGTGCCACCCCAATGGGGAGGACAGGGGGCATCCAGACCCAGTACTTC. This gives the protein CATPMGRTGGIQTQYF.

This clonotype appeared many times. The rearrangement joins TRBV15 to TRBJ1-3, with 8 bases that match TRBD1. Germline V gene lookup returns CDR1 LNHNV and CDR2 YYDKDF (reference sequence). CDR3 length equals 14 residues. After removal of 8 bases from V and 0 bases from J, the junction contained 3 bases not matched to a gene. The CDR3 DNA follows: TGTGCCACCGGAACAGGGGGCTCTGGAAACACCATATATTTT. Translating gives CATGTGGSGNTIYF. The full variable domain, rest sourced from reference TRBV15 and TRBJ1-3, is DAMVIQNPRYQVTQFGKPVTLSCSQTLNHNVMYWYQQKSSQAPKLLFHYYDKDFNNEADTPDNFQSRRPNTSFCFLDIRSPGLGDTAMYLCATGTGGSGNTIYFGEGSWLTVV.

The gene calls are TRBV28 and TRBJ2-5; no reliable D call. This CDR3 has 15 amino acids. Per the germline V gene, CDR1 is MDHEN and CDR2 is SYDVKM. V dropped 1 base and J dropped 0 bases, with 9 bases sitting between them. CDR3 sequence: CASSLLAGNQETQYF. CDR3 in DNA: TGTGCCAGCAGTTTATTGGCAGGAAACCAAGAGACCCAGTACTTC.

About this clonotype itself: This sequence may be a read error, since a much larger clone differs from it by one base. The chain employs TRBV5-1 and TRBJ1-1; D is undetermined. The germline V gene has CDR1 SGHRS and CDR2 YFSETQ. Trimming cost V 0 bases and J 4 bases, with 10 bases left between them. The CDR3 is 14 amino acids. The CDR3 loop is CASSLAEVITEAFF. As DNA, the CDR3 is TGCGCCAGCAGCTTGGCCGAGGTGATCACTGAAGCTTTCTTT. The complete variable domain, with remaining parts taken from reference TRBV5-1 and TRBJ1-1, reads KAGVTQTPRYLIKTRGQQVTLSCSPISGHRSVSWYQQTPGQGLQFLFEYFSETQRNKGNFPGRFSGRQFSNSRSEMNVSTLELGDSALYLCASSLAEVITEAFFGQGTRLTVV.

In this sample, this clonotype turned up many times. V gene TRBV12-3 or TRBV12-4 combines with J gene TRBJ2-2; 9 nucleotides line up with TRBD1. The length of the CDR3 is 14 residues. Trimming at V came to 5 bases and at J to 7 bases, leaving 5 bases not matched to a gene. The CDR3 here is CASSPDRGDGELFF. The CDR3 region has the DNA TGTGCCAGCAGTCCAGACAGGGGGGACGGGGAGCTGTTTTTT.

This clonotype was counted many times. This chain joins TRBV11-2 and TRBJ2-3; TRBD1 or TRBD2 may be the D gene (6 bases each). Germline V gene data show CDR1 as SGHAT and CDR2 as FQNNGV. The CDR3 covers 15 residues. Deletions cut 5 bases from V and 11 bases from J, with 23 bases between. The CDR3 is CASSVRGGLAGKQYF. CDR3 DNA: TGTGCCAGCAGCGTAAGAGGGGGTTTGGCGGGGAAGCAGTATTTT.

The chain carries TRBV9 and TRBJ1-1; possible D gene TRBD1, 6 bases. CDR1 is SGDLS and CDR2 is YYNGEE in the germline V gene. The CDR3 runs to 15 residues. V was clipped by 4 bases and J by 5 bases, with 18 bases between them. The CDR3 is CASSPLGGQGTEAFF. The CDR3 DNA reads TGTGCCAGCAGCCCCCTCGGGGGGCAGGGGACTGAAGCTTTCTTT.

Of note for this clonotype: No conserved phenylalanine or tryptophan ends this CDR3, so it is likely a read error. This chain connects TRBV6-1 to TRBJ2-2; no firm D call. This CDR3 contains 13 residues. The V and J ends lost 2 bases and 9 bases respectively, with 10 bases between them. Germline V gene lookup returns CDR1 MNHNS and CDR2 SASEGT. CDR3 nucleotides: TGTGCCAGCAGTGAATCCGAGTCCCGGGAGCTGTTTTTG. Protein sequence: CASSESESRELFL.

This clonotype has at least ten counts. The V gene is TRBV20-1, the J gene TRBJ1-3; weak D call: TRBD1 (5 bases). Germline V lookup: CDR1 DFQATT, CDR2 SNEGSKA (reference sequence). The CDR3 covers 14 residues. Trimming shortened V by 5 bases and J by 2 bases, and 13 bases separated the two germline ends. The CDR3 coding sequence is TGCAGTGCTCAGCCAGGGAACCCTGGAAACACCATATATTTT. The encoded protein is CSAQPGNPGNTIYF.

This clonotype appeared many times. The gene calls are TRBV9 and TRBJ1-1; D perhaps matches TRBD1 (5 bases). Trimming removed 0 bases from V and 1 base from J, with 13 bases in between. The CDR3 runs to 16 residues. Germline V gene lookup returns CDR1 SGDLS and CDR2 YYNGEE. CDR3 coding DNA: TGTGCCAGCAGCGTAGGGGGGGACGGAACGAACACTGAAGCTTTCTTT. Amino acids: CASSVGGDGTNTEAFF.

In its sample, this clonotype was seen many times. The chain has TRBV6-2 or TRBV6-3 and TRBJ2-3; D may be TRBD1 or TRBD2 (5 bases each). This CDR3 is built from 14 residues. The V gene lost 4 bases and the J gene lost 3 bases, with 11 bases spanning the gap. CDR1 MNHEY and CDR2 SVGEGT come from the germline V gene. The CDR3 sequence: CASSFTWGTDTQYF. In DNA, the CDR3 is TGTGCCAGCAGTTTTACTTGGGGGACAGATACGCAGTATTTT.

This clonotype was seen repeatedly, ten times or more. The J gene is TRBJ1-5, the V gene TRBV6-1; tentatively, D is TRBD1 (5 bases). Germline V gives CDR1 MNHNS, CDR2 SASEGT. The V and J ends lost 6 bases and 2 bases respectively, with 14 bases between them. This CDR3 contains 15 residues. The CDR3 bases are TGTGCCAGCAGGGGCGAGTGGGGCGGCAATCAGCCCCAGCATTTT. As protein: CASRGEWGGNQPQHF.

This clonotype was detected ten times or more. The CDR3 DNA reads as TGTGCCAGCGGACGGGTACAAACGAACACCGGGGAGCTGTTTTTT. Protein product: CASGRVQTNTGELFF. The V and J genes are TRBV6-1 and TRBJ2-2; D unresolved. Germline CDR1 and CDR2: MNHNS and SASEGT. CDR3 length equals 15 residues. The V gene lost 8 bases and the J gene lost 0 bases, with 13 bases spanning the gap.

In this sample, this clonotype turned up many times. This sequence joins TRBV19 and TRBJ1-5; TRBD1 might be the D (6 bases). CDR1 is LNHDA and CDR2 is SQIVND in the germline V gene (reference sequence). The CDR3 loop spans 15 amino acids. V was clipped by 5 bases and J by 7 bases, with 18 bases between them. CDR3: CASSYYTGMEQPQHF. The CDR3 DNA is TGTGCCAGTAGTTATTACACAGGGATGGAGCAGCCCCAGCATTTT.